The sample holds a few counts of the clone carrying this T cell receptor (beta chain). Antigen specificity is unknown. The entry originates in a study of T-cell reconstitution after alpha-beta-depleted transplantation in children. Study results and limitations: Recipient T cells and thymic progenitors that survived were the source of the high TCRbeta diversity seen at day 60 in some patients. T cells produced anew were the main source of T-cell counts and diversity one year after transplant. Expanded graft clones numbering several hundred reportedly gave rise to alpha-beta T cells about two months after transplant.

Trimming stripped 1 base from V and 2 bases from J, with 10 bases between. The CDR3 sequence is 15 residues long. CDR1 is SGHRS and CDR2 is YFSETQ in the germline V gene. The authors prepared the TCRbeta library with unique molecular identifiers. One entry per CDR3 protein results from TCRdb running MiXCR on the PCR reads. The top ten hold about 35% of the sample, which has roughly 570,000 distinct CDR3 sequences, around 27% seen once. This TCR was recovered from a boy in the first two years of life with Wiskott-Aldrich syndrome, due to receive a stem cell transplant. The chain has TRBV5-1 and TRBJ2-1; no definite D call. The material sequenced was PBMCs, taken before TCRalphabeta/CD19-depleted stem cell transplant. The chain's CDR3 is CASSLRQAAYNEQFF. The CDR3 bases are TGCGCCAGCAGCTTGAGGCAGGCGGCCTACAATGAGCAGTTCTTC.